This is a list of T cell receptor beta chains from one sample in a study of blood T cell repertoires in COVID-19. Libraries were prepared by immunoSEQ multiplex PCR; TCRdb keeps only in-frame clonotypes and omits some of them. The sample consists of 250,000 to 300,000 clones, over 65% of them appearing once. Sequencing was done on a sample of peripheral blood. Receptors originate from a woman older than 75 with acute or convalescent COVID-19. Each CDR3 is given with its conserved first and last residue. Each record gives: J gene, clone size, D gene, V gene, CDR3 DNA, CDR3 protein. The D gene is left open where the match is weak. The listing skips clone size in some rows; elsewhere it reads once, few, many or a size class.

j_call: TRBJ1-2
clone_size: -
d_call: TRBD1
v_call: TRBV30
cdr3_nt: TGTGCCTGGAGGCGGACAGGGGGATATGGCTACACCTTC
cdr3_aa: CAWRRTGGYGYTF

j_call: TRBJ2-3
clone_size: few
d_call: TRBD2
v_call: TRBV5-1
cdr3_nt: TGCGCCAGCAGCCTACTAGCGGGAGGGGCAGATACGCAGTATTTT
cdr3_aa: CASSLLAGGADTQYF

j_call: TRBJ1-5
clone_size: -
d_call: TRBD1
v_call: TRBV6-2/TRBV6-3
cdr3_nt: TGTGCCAGCAGTCAGGGACAGTTACTTCATCAGCCCCAGCATTTT
cdr3_aa: CASSQGQLLHQPQHF

j_call: TRBJ2-5
clone_size: once
d_call: -
v_call: TRBV2
cdr3_nt: TGTGCCAGCAGCCAGGCGACGACAGAGACCCAGTACTTC
cdr3_aa: CASSQATTETQYF

j_call: TRBJ1-2
clone_size: -
d_call: -
v_call: TRBV18
cdr3_nt: TGTGCCAGCTCAAACAATAACTATGGCTACACCTTC
cdr3_aa: CASSNNNYGYTF

j_call: TRBJ2-5
clone_size: -
d_call: -
v_call: TRBV6-5
cdr3_nt: TGTGCCAGCCGCGAGGGTCAGACCCAGTACTTC
cdr3_aa: CASREGQTQYF

j_call: TRBJ2-7
clone_size: -
d_call: -
v_call: TRBV20-1
cdr3_nt: TGCAGTGCTAGTAAGACAGGAGGAACCTACGAGCAGTACTTC
cdr3_aa: CSASKTGGTYEQYF

j_call: TRBJ1-4
clone_size: -
d_call: TRBD1
v_call: TRBV3-1/TRBV3-2
cdr3_nt: TGTGCCAGCAGCTACAGGGGTCCTAATGAAAAACTGTTTTTT
cdr3_aa: CASSYRGPNEKLFF

j_call: TRBJ2-7
clone_size: -
d_call: TRBD2
v_call: TRBV12-5
cdr3_nt: TGTGCTAGTGGCCCGGGACTAGCGGGAAACGAGCAGTACTTC
cdr3_aa: CASGPGLAGNEQYF

j_call: TRBJ2-1
clone_size: once
d_call: TRBD2
v_call: TRBV5-1
cdr3_nt: TGCGCCAGCAGCCGGGAGGGGGCGACTAGCGGACGCGGGAACTCCTACAATGAGCAGTTCTTC
cdr3_aa: CASSREGATSGRGNSYNEQFF

j_call: TRBJ1-2
clone_size: -
d_call: -
v_call: TRBV25-1
cdr3_nt: TGTGCCAGCAGTCCGGGAGGGTATGGCTACACCTTC
cdr3_aa: CASSPGGYGYTF

j_call: TRBJ2-7
clone_size: -
d_call: TRBD2
v_call: TRBV4-1
cdr3_nt: TGCGCCAGCAGCCAAGATGCACTAGCGATGACCTACGAGCAGTACTTC
cdr3_aa: CASSQDALAMTYEQYF

j_call: TRBJ2-2
clone_size: few
d_call: -
v_call: TRBV11-2
cdr3_nt: TGTGCCAGCAGCTTAAGGGGGAGTATTGACGGGGAGCTGTTTTTT
cdr3_aa: CASSLRGSIDGELFF

j_call: TRBJ2-1
clone_size: once
d_call: TRBD1
v_call: TRBV5-4
cdr3_nt: TGTGCCACCACCCCTCACCGGGACAGTAAATACAATGAGCAGTTCTTC
cdr3_aa: CATTPHRDSKYNEQFF